The next 19 T cell receptor beta chains were all read from a single sample in a study of molecular identifiers for immune sequencing clone quantification. TCRdb fed the PCR reads into MiXCR, producing one record per CDR3 protein. The sample lists 300,000 to 400,000 distinct CDR3 sequences, around a fifth occurring once. The sequenced sample was naive CD8+ T cells from blood, with Jurkat cell RNA spiked in. The subset denotes: FACS-sorted CD8+CD4-CCR7+CD45RA+ naive T cells. The receptors here all came from a human donor in good health. Some libraries in this study had Jurkat cell RNA spiked in.

DNA for the CDR3: TGTGCCAGCAGCCGAGAGCGGCTTAACAATGAGCAGTTCTTC. Protein sequence: CASSRERLNNEQFF. The genes are TRBV7-9 and TRBJ2-1; the D gene is possibly TRBD2 (5 bases). The CDR3 runs 14 residues. Germline values: CDR1 SEHNR, CDR2 FQNEAQ (reference sequence). V dropped 5 bases and J dropped 5 bases, with 13 bases sitting between them.

Regarding this clonotype: One base away lies a much larger clone, so this may be a sequencing read error. This chain links TRBV9 with TRBJ1-1; D possibly corresponds to TRBD1 (6 bases). CDR1 is SGDLS and CDR2 is YYNGEE in the germline V gene. The length of the CDR3 is 13 residues. Trimming took 4 bases from V and 6 from J, leaving 13 bases between them. CDR3 region: CASSRYDRSEAFF. CDR3 coding DNA: TGTGCCAGCAGCCGTTACGACAGGTCTGAAGCTTTCTTT.

Ten or more counts support this clonotype. This likely comes from a read error, as the CDR3 has no conserved phenylalanine or tryptophan at its end. The DNA is omitted, as the CDR3 cannot be located on it reliably, and the CDR3 follows TCRdb's listing. The CDR3 loop is CSATVGGL. The chain recombines TRBV20-1 with TRBJ2-3; the D call in the table, TRBD1, was not verified against the DNA. Germline CDR1 is DFQATT and CDR2 is SNEGSKA (reference sequence). The CDR3 is 8 amino acids in total, end residues counted.

This clonotype was observed a handful of times. The chain employs TRBV6-2 or TRBV6-3 and TRBJ2-7, with 9 nucleotides matching TRBD1. Germline assignment: CDR1 MNHEY and CDR2 SVGEGT. The CDR3 sequence is 13 residues long. The J segment lost 6 bases and the V segment lost 6 bases, leaving 6 bases of the junction unmatched. The CDR3 sequence is CASRRDRVLEQYF. The CDR3, as DNA: TGTGCCAGCAGAAGGGACAGGGTACTCGAGCAGTACTTC.

This clonotype was detected ten times or more. The chain links TRBV6-2 or TRBV6-3 to TRBJ2-7; D gene unclear. The CDR3 contains 13 residues. Germline CDR1 MNHEY, CDR2 SVGEGT. Deletions cut 0 bases from V and 2 bases from J, with 5 bases between. CDR3 DNA: TGTGCCAGCAGTTACTCAGGGCCCTACGAGCAGTACTTC. This translates into CASSYSGPYEQYF.

At least ten counts were recorded for this clonotype. V and J are TRBV7-9 and TRBJ1-1, with 9 bases fitting TRBD1. The V and J ends lost 6 bases and 6 bases, in that order; junction bases with no gene match: 5. There are 13 residues in the CDR3. CDR1 is SEHNR, CDR2 FQNEAQ, per germline (reference sequence). The CDR3 DNA sequence: TGTGCCAGCAGAGAACAGGGGGCCGCTGAAGCTTTCTTT. Residues: CASREQGAAEAFF.

The gene calls are TRBV29-1 and TRBJ1-2; D gene ambiguous. The CDR3 spans 11 residues. From germline, CDR1 is SQVTM and CDR2 ANQGSEA. V dropped 6 bases and J dropped 4 bases, with 9 bases sitting between them. The DNA for the CDR3 is TGCAGCGTGGGTTCTGGCTATGGCTACACCTTC. Its protein product is CSVGSGYGYTF. Combining the CDR3 with reference TRBV29-1 and TRBJ1-2 gives the whole variable domain SAVISQKPSRDICQRGTSLTIQCQVDSQVTMMFWYRQQPGQSLTLIATANQGSEATYESGFVIDKFPISRPNLTFSTLTVSNMSPEDSSIYLCSVGSGYGYTFGSGTRLTVV.

As to this clonotype: A much larger clone is a single base away; this may be a read error. V gene TRBV7-6 combines with J gene TRBJ2-2, with TRBD1 matching 7 bases. CDR1 is SGHVS and CDR2 is FNYEAQ in the germline V gene. The CDR3 spans 17 residues. The CDR3 loop reads CASSSPADRSFTGDLFF. CDR3 DNA: TGTGCCAGCAGCTCCCCAGCGGACAGGTCTTTCACCGGGGATCTGTTTTTT. The variable domain in full, with the rest retrieved from reference TRBV7-6 and TRBJ2-2, is GAGVSQSPRYKVTKRGQDVALRCDPISGHVSLYWYRQALGQGPEFLTYFNYEAQQDKSGLPNDRFSAERPEGSISTLTIQRTEQRDSAMYRCASSSPADRSFTGDLFFGEGSRLTVL.

In its sample, this clonotype was seen many times. The V gene is TRBV12-5, the J gene TRBJ2-4, with 11 bases identical to TRBD1. This CDR3 comprises 15 residues. Germline CDR1 reads LGHNT; CDR2 reads FRNRAP. The trim removed 3 bases at V and 7 bases at J, leaving 5 bases unmatched. The CDR3 sequence is CASGLSGQGANIQYF. The CDR3 DNA follows: TGTGCTAGTGGTTTATCCGGACAGGGGGCTAACATTCAGTACTTC.

Notes on this clonotype: The germline gene is not matched at one end of the junction; a read error may be the cause. The rearrangement links TRBV7-9 to TRBJ2-3; 14 positions agree with TRBD2. Germline V gene sequence: CDR1 SEHNR, CDR2 FQNEAQ (reference sequence). CDR3 length: 17 residues. The CDR3, as DNA: TGTGCCAGCAGCTCGGGACTAGCGGGGGAGACCACAGATATGCAGTATTTT. Translation gives CASSSGLAGETTDMQYF.

At least ten counts were recorded for this clonotype. The rearrangement joins TRBV5-4 to TRBJ2-6, with 12 bases aligning to TRBD2. Germline trimming cut 5 bases from V and 2 bases from J; bases unmatched to any gene: 2. The CDR3 contains 16 residues. Per the germline V gene, CDR1 is SGHNT and CDR2 is YYREEE (reference sequence). In DNA, the CDR3 is TGTGCCAGCAGGACTAGCGGGAGCACTGGGGCCAACGTCCTGACTTTC. This sequence encodes CASRTSGSTGANVLTF.

This clonotype has ten or more counts. V is TRBV6-6 and J is TRBJ2-7; D remains unclear. Per germline, CDR1 MNHNY and CDR2 SVGAGI (reference sequence). Trimming took 2 bases from V and 4 from J, leaving 6 bases between them. This CDR3 contains 12 residues. The CDR3 DNA is TGTGCCAGCAGTTACAGCGTGTACGAGCAGTACTTC. Residues: CASSYSVYEQYF.

Many counts were recorded for this clonotype. The V gene is TRBV11-2, the J gene TRBJ1-4, with unresolved D. The CDR3 consists of 13 residues. Trimming took 0 bases from V and 7 from J, leaving 6 bases between them. Germline V lookup: CDR1 SGHAT, CDR2 FQNNGV. The CDR3 DNA reads TGTGCCAGCAGCTTAGATGCCGGTGAAAAACTGTTTTTT. Protein sequence: CASSLDAGEKLFF.

The V gene is TRBV4-3, the J gene TRBJ1-2; 7 nucleotides align to TRBD1. The CDR3 runs to 15 residues. With V trimmed by 0 bases and J by 4 bases, 5 bases remained unmatched. CDR1 LGHNA and CDR2 YSLEER come from the germline V gene. This CDR3 reads CASSQDKAGGYGYTF. DNA for the CDR3: TGCGCCAGCAGCCAAGATAAGGCAGGGGGCTATGGCTACACCTTC.

Worth noting for this clonotype: A much larger clone is a single base away; this may be a read error. Likely a read error: the CDR3 ends without its conserved phenylalanine or tryptophan. The chain recombines TRBV7-8 with TRBJ2-1, with a weak D call TRBD1 (5 bases). Deletions cut 0 bases from V and 6 bases from J, with 12 bases between. CDR1 SGHVS and CDR2 FQNEAQ come from the germline V gene. The CDR3 is made up of 15 amino acids. In nucleotides, the CDR3 is TGTGCCAGCAGCTTAGCAGGGGCGGCTCCCAATGAGCAGTTCTCC. Amino acid sequence: CASSLAGAAPNEQFS.

The CDR3 DNA reads as TGTGCCAGCAGCTCCAACGATAACAGTGATCTTGAGCAGTTCTTC. Amino acids: CASSSNDNSDLEQFF. The V and J genes are TRBV7-9 and TRBJ2-1, with D hard to call. The CDR3 contains 15 residues. The V and J ends lost 4 bases and 9 bases respectively, with 19 bases between them. Germline V gene data show CDR1 as SEHNR and CDR2 as FQNEAQ (reference sequence).

This clonotype has at least ten counts. The genes are TRBV7-9 and TRBJ2-5; 9 positions match TRBD2. Germline-derived CDR1 and CDR2 are SEHNR and FQNEAQ (reference sequence). Trimming removed 5 bases from V and 3 bases from J; junction bases left unmatched: 1. The CDR3 consists of 13 residues. CDR3 bases: TGTGCCAGCAGCCGCGGGGGGGAAGAGACCCAGTACTTC. Protein: CASSRGGEETQYF.

This clonotype was seen at least ten times. V gene TRBV14 combines with J gene TRBJ2-1; the D gene is possibly TRBD2 (5 bases). Germline CDR1 is SGHDN and CDR2 is FVKESK. The CDR3 spans 14 residues. Trimming cost V 1 base and J 7 bases, with 11 bases left between them. CDR3 amino acids: CASSQGPRGNEQFF. The CDR3 DNA reads as TGTGCCAGCAGCCAAGGCCCCCGGGGAAATGAGCAGTTCTTC.

This clonotype was recorded many times. The chain has TRBV9 and TRBJ1-6; D gene unclear. The CDR3 contains 13 residues. The germline V gene has CDR1 SGDLS and CDR2 YYNGEE. The ends were cut back, 3 bases at V and 10 bases at J, with 11 bases in the middle. CDR3: CASSAHSGSPLHF. CDR3 nucleotide sequence: TGTGCCAGCAGCGCCCACTCGGGGTCACCCCTCCACTTT.